The T cell receptor (beta chain) described here comes from a study of cytomegalovirus exposure and HLA in healthy donors. The study ran its PCR with 60 Vbeta and 13 Jbeta primers. Measured with immunoSEQ multiplex PCR; TCRdb has only the in-frame clones, and not every one. Among around 90,000 clones, under 75% were seen once, and the ten largest hold roughly 2.5%. The clonotype comes from a human donor in good health. Sequenced material: PBMCs.

CDR3 sequence reads: CASSQVSLAGGLNTGELFF. DNA for the CDR3: TGTGCCAGCAGCCAAGTCTCACTAGCGGGGGGACTGAACACCGGGGAGCTGTTTTTT. The genes are TRBV4-2 and TRBJ2-2; 12 bases agree with TRBD2. The germline gives CDR1 LGHNA, CDR2 YNFKEQ. J lost 1 base, V lost 1 base, and 7 bases had no gene match. The CDR3 contains 19 residues.